A single sample gave rise to the 15 T cell receptor beta chains below, sequenced in a study of shared clonotypes between healthy human individuals. The data were produced by immunoSEQ multiplex PCR, yet TCRdb's version contains in-frame clones alone and is incomplete. The sample yields approximately 2.5 million clones, roughly 93% seen once. The sample comprised naive CD4+ T cells from PBMCs. Stated subset: CD45RA+ positively selected. The receptors stem from a man aged 18 to 29 in good health. Some clones in this sample may be carry-over from other donors' samples.

In the case of this clone: The sample contains more than one DNA sequence encoding this CDR3. CDR3: CASSLGRNTEAFF. The CDR3 region has the DNA TGTGCCAGCAGCTTGGGGCGGAACACTGAAGCTTTCTTT. V and J are TRBV7-9 and TRBJ1-1, with D perhaps TRBD1 (5 bases). Trimming shortened V by 3 bases and J by 1 base, and 6 bases separated the two germline ends. CDR1 and CDR2 from the germline V gene are SEHNR and FQNEAQ (reference sequence). The CDR3 spans 13 residues.

The table lists this clone with a count of one. The gene calls are TRBV2 and TRBJ2-3, with 8 bases aligning to TRBD1. Germline V gene data show CDR1 as SNHLY and CDR2 as FYNNEI. V lost 8 bases, J lost 4 bases, and 5 bases stayed unmatched. The CDR3 totals 13 residues. Here the CDR3 reads CASADRVSDTQYF. CDR3 in DNA: TGTGCCAGCGCGGACAGGGTTTCAGATACGCAGTATTTT.

The chain uses TRBV20-1 and TRBJ2-5, with D perhaps matching TRBD2 (5 bases). This CDR3 region has 10 residues. The germline CDR1 and CDR2 sequences are DFQATT and SNEGSKA (reference sequence). Trimming removed 3 bases at V and 9 bases at J, with 8 bases between. The CDR3 sequence: CSASSGSQYF. The CDR3 coding sequence is TGCAGTGCTAGCTCGGGGTCCCAGTACTTC.

This chain uses TRBV4-3 with TRBJ1-2, with unresolved D. The CDR3 loop spans 14 amino acids. CDR1 and CDR2 from the germline V gene are LGHNA and YSLEER. Trimming shortened V by 1 base and J by 4 bases, and 10 bases separated the two germline ends. CDR3 sequence: CASSQVERRYGYTF. CDR3 nucleotide sequence: TGCGCCAGCAGCCAAGTAGAAAGGCGCTATGGCTACACCTTC.

The chain joins TRBV6-5 to TRBJ2-7, with 8 nucleotides matching TRBD2. The germline CDR1 and CDR2 sequences are MNHEY and SVGAGI. V was pared by 6 bases and J by 0 bases, with 7 bases of the junction left unmatched. The CDR3 is made up of 15 amino acids. CDR3 amino acids: CASSVSGASSYEQYF. The CDR3 DNA reads as TGTGCCAGCAGCGTTAGCGGGGCTAGCTCCTACGAGCAGTACTTC.

The CDR3 loop reads CAWTAGTGSHEQFF. DNA of the CDR3: TGTGCCTGGACGGCCGGGACAGGGTCGCATGAGCAGTTCTTC. The chain recombines TRBV30 with TRBJ2-1, with 9 bases fitting TRBD1. Germline V CDR1 and CDR2: GTSNPN, SVGIG (reference sequence). This CDR3 contains 14 residues. With 4 bases clipped from V and 8 bases from J, the junction kept 9 bases outside the gene matches.

As for this clone: Other DNA sequences in this sample translate to the same CDR3. The chain employs TRBV11-3 and TRBJ1-1; D is ambiguous. The CDR3 length is 13 residues. Trimming shortened V by 1 base and J by 1 base, and 4 bases separated the two germline ends. CDR1 and CDR2 (germline): SGHNT, YENEEA. DNA for the CDR3: TGTGCCAGCAGCTTAGGACAGAACACTGAAGCTTTCTTT. The encoded protein is CASSLGQNTEAFF.

The chain uses TRBV18 and TRBJ2-3, with 11 nucleotides matching TRBD2. CDR1 is KGHSH and CDR2 is LQKENI in the germline V gene. There are 17 residues in the CDR3. The V segment lost 2 bases and the J segment 1 base; nucleotides outside the gene matches: 5. CDR3: CASSPGGTSGGTDTQYF. The CDR3 coding sequence is TGTGCCAGCTCACCAGGGGGGACTAGCGGAGGCACAGATACGCAGTATTTT. The full variable domain, with the rest looked up from reference TRBV18 and TRBJ2-3, is NAGVMQNPRHLVRRRGQEARLRCSPMKGHSHVYWYRQLPEEGLKFMVYLQKENIIDESGMPKERFSAEFPKEGPSILRIQQVVRGDSAAYFCASSPGGTSGGTDTQYFGPGTRLTVL.

The genes are TRBV7-2 and TRBJ2-2; 13 bases line up with TRBD2. Germline assignment: CDR1 SGHTA and CDR2 FQGNSA. This CDR3 is 17 amino acids long. CDR3 coding DNA: TGTGCTAGCGCGGGACTAGCGGGACCCGCGAACACCGGGGAGCTGTTTTTT. Its translation is CASAGLAGPANTGELFF.

V is TRBV5-1 and J is TRBJ2-4; no firm D call. The CDR3 is 14 amino acids. Germline V gene sequence: CDR1 SGHRS, CDR2 YFSETQ. V lost 3 bases and J 7 bases, leaving 14 bases between the germline ends. The CDR3 DNA reads TGCGCCAGCAGCTGGGGTTTCGAAGGGAACATTCAGTACTTC. This codes for CASSWGFEGNIQYF.

The rearrangement uses TRBV5-4 and TRBJ1-1; D remains ambiguous. The germline V and J ends were trimmed by 4 bases and 1 base, with 8 bases remaining between them. This CDR3 region has 13 residues. CDR1 and CDR2 from the germline V gene are SGHNT and YYREEE (reference sequence). CDR3 sequence (DNA): TGTGCCAGCAGCCCCCCCGAGAACACTGAAGCTTTCTTT. This codes for CASSPPENTEAFF.

The genes are TRBV5-5 and TRBJ1-2; 11 bases agree with TRBD1. The CDR3 has 16 amino acids. Germline CDR1 and CDR2: SGHKS and YYEKEE (reference sequence). The V segment lost 4 bases and the J segment 4 bases; nucleotides outside the gene matches: 9. The CDR3 here is CASSTGQGAQIYGYTF. The CDR3 DNA sequence: TGTGCCAGCAGCACCGGACAGGGGGCTCAGATCTATGGCTACACCTTC.

The rearrangement joins TRBV28 to TRBJ2-7, with 7 nucleotides matching TRBD1. Trimming at V came to 4 bases and at J to 4 bases, leaving 4 bases not matched to a gene. This CDR3 region has 13 residues. CDR1 is MDHEN and CDR2 is SYDVKM in the germline V gene. This CDR3 is CASSSGTEYEQYF. In nucleotides, the CDR3 is TGTGCCAGCAGTTCCGGGACAGAGTACGAGCAGTACTTC.

This sequence joins TRBV9 and TRBJ2-2; 10 bases map to TRBD1. CDR1 is SGDLS and CDR2 is YYNGEE in the germline V gene. CDR3 length: 16 residues. V shed 4 bases, J shed 4 bases, and the junction held 7 bases outside the gene matches. CDR3: CASSRLGTGATGELFF. The CDR3 DNA follows: TGTGCCAGCAGCAGGTTGGGGACAGGGGCCACCGGGGAGCTGTTTTTT. Based on the CDR3 plus reference TRBV9 and TRBJ2-2, the full variable domain is DSGVTQTPKHLITATGQRVTLRCSPRSGDLSVYWYQQSLDQGLQFLIQYYNGEERAKGNILERFSAQQFPDLHSELNLSSLELGDSALYFCASSRLGTGATGELFFGEGSRLTVL.

The rearrangement joins TRBV4-1 to TRBJ2-7, with D possibly matching TRBD1 (5 bases). Trimming cost V 2 bases and J 6 bases, with 20 bases left between them. There are 16 residues in the CDR3. Germline loops: CDR1 MGHRA, CDR2 YSYEKL. The CDR3 spells CASSQPMGKGLGEQYF. The DNA for the CDR3 is TGCGCCAGCAGCCAACCAATGGGAAAGGGGCTGGGCGAGCAGTACTTC.